This TCR beta chain came from a study of blood T cells in healthy people across ages. Study results and caveats: Higher diversity, along with more naive CD4+ cells, distinguished long-lived donors from aged donors.

A second PCR of 7 to 11 cycles used a sample-barcoded 5' primer and a J-beta primer mix. MiXCR, applied by TCRdb to the 5' RACE reads, yields one record per CDR3 protein. The table has roughly 800,000 distinct CDR3 sequences, 55% to 75% seen once. As concerns this clonotype: Its target is unknown.

CDR3 size: 16 residues. The V segment lost 6 bases and the J segment 3 bases; nucleotides outside the gene matches: 8. The sequencing sample was made of blood. V usage is TRBV12-3 or TRBV12-4 and J usage is TRBJ2-1, with TRBD2 matching 10 bases. The source of this sequence is a young man in good health. The CDR3 is CASSSLAGDRYNEQFF. In nucleotides, the CDR3 is TGTGCCAGCAGCTCCCTAGCGGGGGACCGCTACAATGAGCAGTTCTTC.